The clone carrying this TCR beta chain turned up a few times. The sample originates from a study of T-cell memory formation after mild COVID-19. 5'RACE, which relied on constant-segment primers, yielded TCR alpha and TCR beta cDNA libraries carrying sample barcodes and UMIs. TCRdb redid the calling of the 5' RACE reads with MiXCR, one entry per CDR3 protein. The sample consists of 150,000 to 200,000 distinct CDR3 sequences, roughly 31% of them appearing once. Germline V lookup: CDR1 SGHNT, CDR2 YENEEA. CDR3 length: 16 residues. The ends lost 2 bases at V and 0 bases at J; junction bases unmatched: 3. This chain connects TRBV11-3 to TRBJ2-1, with 8 positions matching TRBD2. The source of this sequence is an adult woman who had mild COVID-19 (a few samples of this study predate the infection). Cell type and time point are not known. Sequenced material: PBMCs or a T cell subset sorted from them (not recorded which). The CDR3 DNA is TGTGCCAGCAGCTTATCCGGACTAGCCTCCTACAATGAGCAGTTCTTC. The encoded protein is CASSLSGLASYNEQFF.